One sample yielded the 27 T cell receptor beta chains listed below, sequenced in a study of blood T cell repertoires in COVID-19. Produced via immunoSEQ multiplex PCR; TCRdb's table is partial and in-frame only. The table shows around 250,000 clones, with approximately 80% occurring only once. The sequencing input was peripheral blood. The receptors were gathered from a man aged 30-40 years who had recovered from COVID-19.

This chain connects TRBV6-5 to TRBJ1-5; 7 bases map to TRBD1. Trimming at V came to 5 bases and at J to 3 bases, leaving 4 bases not matched to a gene. The CDR3 extends over 14 amino acids. CDR1 and CDR2 (germline): MNHEY, SVGAGI. CDR3 in amino acids: CASSRTGVNQPQHF. The DNA of the CDR3 is TGTGCCAGCAGTCGGACAGGCGTCAATCAGCCCCAGCATTTT.

This chain joins TRBV5-1 and TRBJ2-5, with 11 bases that match TRBD2. V trimming: 4 bases; J trimming: 5 bases; junction bases outside the gene matches: 13. The CDR3 consists of 17 residues. Germline lookup yields CDR1 SGHRS and CDR2 YFSETQ. The CDR3 spells CASSSASGGLREETQYF. CDR3 coding DNA: TGCGCCAGCAGCAGTGCTAGCGGGGGGCTGAGGGAGGAGACCCAGTACTTC.

The V and J genes are TRBV9 and TRBJ2-3, with TRBD2 matching 12 bases. Germline values: CDR1 SGDLS, CDR2 YYNGEE. The CDR3 contains 19 residues. V was pared by 0 bases and J by 1 base, with 9 bases of the junction left unmatched. CDR3 amino acids: CASSVGRGLAGSGTDTQYF. The DNA for the CDR3 is TGTGCCAGCAGCGTAGGTCGAGGACTAGCGGGGTCTGGCACAGATACGCAGTATTTT.

The chain couples TRBV7-9 to TRBJ2-5; D perhaps matches TRBD2 (5 bases). Trimming removed 2 bases from V and 5 bases from J, with 15 bases in between. Germline values: CDR1 SEHNR, CDR2 FQNEAQ (reference sequence). This CDR3 spans 15 amino acids. The CDR3 loop reads CASSLRSGSGETQYF. CDR3 DNA: TGTGCCAGCAGCTTAAGATCGGGCTCGGGGGAGACCCAGTACTTC.

The rearrangement links TRBV5-4 to TRBJ1-4, with 7 bases lining up with TRBD1. The V segment lost 0 bases and the J segment 3 bases; nucleotides outside the gene matches: 5. CDR3 length equals 16 residues. CDR1 is SGHNT and CDR2 is YYREEE in the germline V gene (reference sequence). CDR3 sequence reads: CASSLDRGYANEKLFF. CDR3 coding DNA: TGTGCCAGCAGCTTGGACAGGGGTTACGCTAATGAAAAACTGTTTTTT.

V is TRBV6-5 and J is TRBJ2-1; D remains unclear. Trimming pared 3 bases from V and 0 bases from J, leaving 9 bases between. CDR1 MNHEY and CDR2 SVGAGI come from the germline V gene. The CDR3 sequence is 15 residues long. For the CDR3, the DNA is TGTGCCAGCAGTTATTACTTCGCCTCCTACAATGAGCAGTTCTTC. Its translation: CASSYYFASYNEQFF.

The chain recombines TRBV7-3 with TRBJ2-7; TRBD2 matches 8 bases. With 1 base clipped from V and 3 bases from J, the junction kept 14 bases outside the gene matches. This CDR3 has 18 residues. The germline V gene has CDR1 SGHTA and CDR2 FQGTGA. The CDR3 sequence: CASSLNPDSGTRVYEQYF. In DNA form, the CDR3 reads TGTGCCAGCAGCTTAAACCCGGATTCCGGGACTAGGGTCTACGAGCAGTACTTC.

This clone has more than one count but fewer than ten. The gene calls are TRBV6-4 and TRBJ2-1; TRBD1 matches 11 bases. V was clipped by 2 bases and J by 6 bases; unmatched bases: 0. The germline V gene has CDR1 MRHNA and CDR2 SNTAGT. The CDR3 is 14 amino acids. CDR3 in DNA: TGTGCCAGCAGTGACGGGACAGGGGGCAATGAGCAGTTCTTC. This translates into CASSDGTGGNEQFF.

J is TRBJ1-1 and V is TRBV14; D gene unclear. Per germline, CDR1 SGHDN and CDR2 FVKESK. The V gene lost 6 bases and the J gene lost 0 bases, with 8 bases spanning the gap. The CDR3 extends over 13 amino acids. CDR3 protein: CASSSNLNTEAFF. CDR3 bases: TGTGCCAGCAGTTCAAACTTGAACACTGAAGCTTTCTTT. Drawing the rest from reference TRBV14 and TRBJ1-1, the complete variable domain is EAGVTQFPSHSVIEKGQTVTLRCDPISGHDNLYWYRRVMGKEIKFLLHFVKESKQDESGMPNNRFLAERTGGTYSTLKVQPAELEDSGVYFCASSSNLNTEAFFGQGTRLTVV.

The rearrangement joins TRBV20-1 to TRBJ2-3, with 7 bases fitting TRBD2. The germline CDR1 and CDR2 sequences are DFQATT and SNEGSKA (reference sequence). Trimming at V came to 5 bases and at J to 2 bases, leaving 10 bases not matched to a gene. The CDR3 totals 15 residues. CDR3 residues: CSAGGAGDVTDTQYF. CDR3 DNA sequence: TGCAGTGCTGGTGGGGCGGGGGACGTCACAGATACGCAGTATTTT.

This chain links TRBV9 with TRBJ2-1; tentatively, D is TRBD2 (6 bases). CDR1 SGDLS and CDR2 YYNGEE come from the germline V gene. The V end lost 4 bases, the J end lost 7 bases, and 15 bases lay between the germline ends. This CDR3 region has 14 residues. The CDR3: CASSRGNYKNEQFF. The DNA for the CDR3 is TGTGCCAGCAGCCGGGGGAATTATAAAAATGAGCAGTTCTTC.

With regard to this clone: The same CDR3 is also encoded by other DNA sequences in this sample. J is TRBJ1-5 and V is TRBV3-1 (or the pseudogene TRBV3-2); the D is unclear. V shed 5 bases and J shed 9 bases, with 11 bases lying between them. Germline loops: CDR1 LGHDT, CDR2 YNNKEL (reference sequence). The CDR3 extends over 12 amino acids. CDR3 sequence reads: CASSTSRGPQHF. The DNA for the CDR3 is TGTGCCAGCAGCACAAGCCGGGGGCCCCAGCATTTT.

This clone was detected a few times. This CDR3 is also generated by other DNA sequences in the sample. The genes are TRBV10-3 and TRBJ1-1; maybe TRBD1 (5 bases). Germline V gives CDR1 ENHRY, CDR2 SYGVKD. The V gene lost 8 bases and the J gene lost 3 bases, with 10 bases spanning the gap. This CDR3 has 12 amino acids. This CDR3 reads CAIRGTDTEAFF. CDR3 DNA: TGTGCCATCCGGGGGACGGACACTGAAGCTTTCTTT.

J is TRBJ2-7 and V is TRBV11-2; 8 bases align to TRBD2. The CDR3 spans 15 residues. Germline CDR1 SGHAT, CDR2 FQNNGV. V trimming: 5 bases; J trimming: 2 bases; junction bases outside the gene matches: 8. The CDR3 region has the DNA TGTGCCAGCAGCAGAAGTAGCGGGGACCCCTACGAGCAGTACTTC. Translation gives CASSRSSGDPYEQYF.

A word on this clone: This sample also contains other DNA sequences that code for the same CDR3. The chain couples TRBV7-3 to TRBJ1-2, with D maybe TRBD1 (5 bases). Germline V gene lookup returns CDR1 SGHTA and CDR2 FQGTGA. Trimming cost V 2 bases and J 2 bases, with 6 bases left between them. The CDR3 has 13 residues. The CDR3 here is CASSLGGNYGYTF. The CDR3 DNA is TGTGCCAGCAGCTTAGGGGGGAACTATGGCTACACCTTC. The complete variable domain, with remaining parts taken from reference TRBV7-3 and TRBJ1-2, reads GAGVSQTPSNKVTEKGKYVELRCDPISGHTALYWYRQSLGQGPEFLIYFQGTGAADDSGLPNDRFFAVRPEGSVSTLKIQRTERGDSAVYLCASSLGGNYGYTFGSGTRLTVV.

The CDR3 loop is CASREAWNTGELFF. The CDR3 region has the DNA TGTGCCAGCAGAGAAGCCTGGAACACCGGGGAGCTGTTTTTT. The genes are TRBV6-4 and TRBJ2-2, with D unresolved. The V end was cut by 6 bases, the J end by 1 base, with 9 bases between. Germline V lookup: CDR1 MRHNA, CDR2 SNTAGT. This CDR3 is 14 amino acids long.

The V gene is TRBV28, the J gene TRBJ1-5, with a tentative D call TRBD1 (5 bases). The CDR3 sequence is 14 residues long. Trimming took 4 bases from V and 4 from J, leaving 11 bases between them. Looked up from germline, CDR1 is MDHEN and CDR2 is SYDVKM. Here the CDR3 DNA reads TGTGCCAGCAGTTGGGGGGTCAGAAATCAGCCCCAGCATTTT. Translating it yields CASSWGVRNQPQHF.

This chain connects TRBV11-2 to TRBJ2-7, with 8 nucleotides matching TRBD2. Germline V lookup: CDR1 SGHAT, CDR2 FQNNGV. V lost 8 bases, J lost 0 bases, and 9 bases stayed unmatched. This CDR3 spans 15 amino acids. CDR3 amino acids: CASGNERGSSYEQYF. CDR3 nucleotide sequence: TGTGCCAGCGGAAATGAGCGGGGGAGCTCCTACGAGCAGTACTTC.

The genes are TRBV7-7 and TRBJ2-3, with 8 bases fitting TRBD2. J was trimmed by 4 bases and V by 3 bases; bases with no gene match: 9. The CDR3 is 16 residues long. The germline V gene encodes CDR1 SSHAT and CDR2 FNYEAQ (reference sequence). CDR3 sequence (DNA): TGTGCCAGCAGCTTCCCCCCGGGACTAGAATCAGATACGCAGTATTTT. Its protein is CASSFPPGLESDTQYF.

The V call is TRBV28, the J call TRBJ2-1; D perhaps matches TRBD1 (6 bases). The CDR3 totals 15 residues. The ends were cut back, 7 bases at V and 4 bases at J, with 17 bases in the middle. The germline CDR1 and CDR2 sequences are MDHEN and SYDVKM. The CDR3 sequence: CASKTAGEAYNEQFF. CDR3 DNA: TGTGCCAGCAAGACTGCAGGGGAAGCGTACAATGAGCAGTTCTTC. Full variable domain (rest looked up from reference TRBV28 and TRBJ2-1): DVKVTQSSRYLVKRTGEKVFLECVQDMDHENMFWYRQDPGLGLRLIYFSYDVKMKEKGDIPEGYSVSREKKERFSLILESASTNQTSMYLCASKTAGEAYNEQFFGPGTRLTVL.

J is TRBJ2-2 and V is TRBV11-2; TRBD1 matches at 8 bases. Germline V gene lookup returns CDR1 SGHAT and CDR2 FQNNGV. The V gene end was trimmed by 1 base and the J gene end by 5 bases; junction bases not matched to a gene: 15. This CDR3 contains 19 residues. CDR3 nucleotides: TGTGCCAGCAGCTTAGGCCTACTTAGGGCCAGGGGGCTTACCGGGGAGCTGTTTTTT. This gives the protein CASSLGLLRARGLTGELFF.

The V gene is TRBV6-6, the J gene TRBJ1-5; possible D gene TRBD1, 5 bases. This CDR3 comprises 15 residues. The germline V gene encodes CDR1 MNHNY and CDR2 SVGAGI (reference sequence). The ends were cut back, 5 bases at V and 2 bases at J, with 13 bases in the middle. CDR3 residues: CASSPHPGGNQPQHF. In nucleotides, the CDR3 is TGTGCCAGCAGTCCCCACCCGGGGGGCAATCAGCCCCAGCATTTT.

CDR3 sequence reads: CASGPGQGRYQPQHF. The CDR3 nucleotides are TGTGCCAGCGGGCCGGGACAGGGGAGATATCAGCCCCAGCATTTT. The V call is TRBV28, the J call TRBJ1-5; 10 bases align to TRBD1. The germline V gene encodes CDR1 MDHEN and CDR2 SYDVKM. The V segment lost 8 bases and the J segment 5 bases; nucleotides outside the gene matches: 9. The CDR3 covers 15 residues.

The chain couples TRBV13 to TRBJ2-3; D remains ambiguous. In germline, CDR1 is PRHDT, CDR2 FYEKMQ (reference sequence). The CDR3 sequence is 16 residues long. V dropped 3 bases and J dropped 0 bases, with 13 bases sitting between them. The CDR3 bases are TGTGCCAGCAGCTTGCGGCGTAAACTAAGCACAGATACGCAGTATTTT. Translating it yields CASSLRRKLSTDTQYF. Drawing the rest from reference TRBV13 and TRBJ2-3, the complete variable domain is AAGVIQSPRHLIKEKRETATLKCYPIPRHDTVYWYQQGPGQDPQFLISFYEKMQSDKGSIPDRFSAQQFSDYHSELNMSSLELGDSALYFCASSLRRKLSTDTQYFGPGTRLTVL.

This clone was detected a few times. The chain carries TRBV5-6 and TRBJ1-2, with D uncertain. CDR1 and CDR2 from the germline V gene are SGHDT and YYEEEE. The V and J ends lost 0 bases and 0 bases respectively, with 6 bases between them. The CDR3 extends over 14 amino acids. CDR3 DNA: TGTGCCAGCAGCTTGGCCCAGTCTAACTATGGCTACACCTTC. It encodes CASSLAQSNYGYTF.

Comment on this clone: This sample includes further DNA sequences coding for the same CDR3. The CDR3 here is CASNRQGARNTEAFF. The CDR3 nucleotides are TGCGCCAGCAACCGCCAGGGGGCGCGGAACACTGAAGCTTTCTTT. This chain connects TRBV10-2 to TRBJ1-1, with TRBD1 matching 8 bases. The J segment lost 1 base and the V segment lost 7 bases, leaving 8 bases of the junction unmatched. Germline V gives CDR1 WSHSY, CDR2 SAAADI. The CDR3 is 15 amino acids.

The V and J genes are TRBV12-3 or TRBV12-4 and TRBJ1-4; D remains ambiguous. The CDR3 loop spans 13 amino acids. V shed 2 bases and J shed 8 bases, with 9 bases lying between them. The CDR3 DNA is TGTGCCAGCAGTTTACTATGGGAGGAAAAACTGTTTTTT. It is translated as CASSLLWEEKLFF.